This section outlines one TCR beta chain sequence together with its context. Germline-derived CDR1 and CDR2 are SGHDT and YYEEEE. With V trimmed by 4 bases and J by 0 bases, 9 bases remained unmatched. CDR3 length: 16 amino acids. These data originate in a study of blood T cell repertoires in COVID-19. At the level of the study: Italy, Spain and the United States were the sources of the convalescent and acute COVID-19 samples. Sources were T cells, B-cell-depleted T cells, or PBMCs; the material itself was cDNA or gDNA.

Original handling: Quantification of nucleated cells was approximated via reference gene primer amplification. Sequenced by immunoSEQ multiplex PCR; TCRdb stores in-frame clones only, minus some. Clone size and V and J calls were adopted from that table, with D and trimming inferred from the DNA. This table has roughly 190,000 clones, approximately 90% appearing once. This sequence joins TRBV5-6 and TRBJ2-7; TRBD2 aligns across 8 bases. The sample was peripheral blood. This sequence originates from a man between 40 and 49 years old with active or convalescent COVID-19. CDR3 sequence reads: CASSQPGGGGSYEQYF. The CDR3 DNA reads as TGTGCCAGCAGCCAACCCGGGGGGGGAGGCTCCTACGAGCAGTACTTC.